This TCR beta chain was retrieved from a study of blood T cells in healthy people across ages. Deletions cut 0 bases from V and 9 bases from J, with 10 bases between. CDR3 length equals 13 residues. The germline gives CDR1 SGHRS, CDR2 YFSETQ. Together with a sample-barcoded 5' primer, a J-beta primer mix was included in a second PCR lasting roughly 6 to 12 cycles. TCRdb called the 5' RACE reads again in MiXCR, with one record for every CDR3 protein. Of approximately 800,000 distinct CDR3 sequences in the sample, about 36% were seen once. The sequence was obtained from a man between 18 and 35 years old in good health. Material for sequencing was blood. The V and J genes are TRBV5-1 and TRBJ2-1; tentatively, D is TRBD1 (6 bases). DNA for the CDR3: TGCGCCAGCAGCTTGGCAGGGGCAACTGAGCAGTTCTTC. Protein sequence: CASSLAGATEQFF.